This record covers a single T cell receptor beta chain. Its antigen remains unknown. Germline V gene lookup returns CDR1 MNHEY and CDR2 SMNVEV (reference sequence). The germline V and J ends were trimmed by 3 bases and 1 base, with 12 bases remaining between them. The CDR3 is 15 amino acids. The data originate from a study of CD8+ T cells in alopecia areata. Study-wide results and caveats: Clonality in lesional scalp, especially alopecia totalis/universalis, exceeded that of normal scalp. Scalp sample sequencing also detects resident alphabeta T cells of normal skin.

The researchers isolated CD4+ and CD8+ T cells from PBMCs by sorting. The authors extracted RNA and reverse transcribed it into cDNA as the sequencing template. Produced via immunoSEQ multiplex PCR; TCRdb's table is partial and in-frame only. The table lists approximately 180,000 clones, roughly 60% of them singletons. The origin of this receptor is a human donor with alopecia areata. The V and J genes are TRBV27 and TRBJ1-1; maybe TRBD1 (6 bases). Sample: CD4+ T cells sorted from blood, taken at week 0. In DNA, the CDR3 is TGTGCCAGCAGTTTCGCAGGGGTAGGGAACACTGAAGCTTTCTTT. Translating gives CASSFAGVGNTEAFF.